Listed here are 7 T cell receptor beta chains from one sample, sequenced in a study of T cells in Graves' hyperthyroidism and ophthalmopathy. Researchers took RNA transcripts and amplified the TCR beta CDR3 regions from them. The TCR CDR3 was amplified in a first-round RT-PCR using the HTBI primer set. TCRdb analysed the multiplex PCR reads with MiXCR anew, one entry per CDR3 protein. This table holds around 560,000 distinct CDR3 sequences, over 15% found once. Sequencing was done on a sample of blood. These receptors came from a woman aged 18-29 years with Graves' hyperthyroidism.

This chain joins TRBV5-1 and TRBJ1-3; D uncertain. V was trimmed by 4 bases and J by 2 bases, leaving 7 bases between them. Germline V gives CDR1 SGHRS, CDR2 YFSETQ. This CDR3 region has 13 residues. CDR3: CASSPLAGNTIYF. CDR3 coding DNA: TGCGCCAGCAGCCCGCTAGCTGGAAACACCATATATTTT.

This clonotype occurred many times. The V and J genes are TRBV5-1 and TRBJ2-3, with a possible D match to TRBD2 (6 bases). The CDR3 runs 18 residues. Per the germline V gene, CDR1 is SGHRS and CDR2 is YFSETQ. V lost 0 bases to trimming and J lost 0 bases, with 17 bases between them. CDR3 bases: TGCGCCAGCAGCTTGGCCCGAGGCGGGATTTCTAGCACAGATACGCAGTATTTT. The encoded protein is CASSLARGGISSTDTQYF.

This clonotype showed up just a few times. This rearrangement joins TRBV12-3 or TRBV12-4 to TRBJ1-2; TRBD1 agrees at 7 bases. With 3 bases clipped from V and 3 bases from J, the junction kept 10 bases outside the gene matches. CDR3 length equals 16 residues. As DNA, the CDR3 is TGTGCCAGCAGTTTGAACTTTCCCGGGACAGACTATGGCTACACCTTC. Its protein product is CASSLNFPGTDYGYTF.

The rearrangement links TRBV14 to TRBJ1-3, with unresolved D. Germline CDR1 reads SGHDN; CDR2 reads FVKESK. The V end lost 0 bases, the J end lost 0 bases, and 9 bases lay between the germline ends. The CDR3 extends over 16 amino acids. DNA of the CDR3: TGTGCCAGCAGCCAAGACCTCCCAACCTCTGGAAACACCATATATTTT. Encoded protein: CASSQDLPTSGNTIYF. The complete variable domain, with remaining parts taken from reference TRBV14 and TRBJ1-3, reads EAGVTQFPSHSVIEKGQTVTLRCDPISGHDNLYWYRRVMGKEIKFLLHFVKESKQDESGMPNNRFLAERTGGTYSTLKVQPAELEDSGVYFCASSQDLPTSGNTIYFGEGSWLTVV.

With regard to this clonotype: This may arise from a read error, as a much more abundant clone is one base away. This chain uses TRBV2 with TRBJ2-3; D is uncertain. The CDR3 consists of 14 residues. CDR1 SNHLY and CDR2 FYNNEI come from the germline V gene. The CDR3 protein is CVSSLVGITDTQYF. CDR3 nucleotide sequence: TGTGTCAGCAGTCTAGTGGGGATCACAGATACGCAGTATTTT. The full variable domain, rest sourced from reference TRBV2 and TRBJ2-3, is EPEVTQTPSHQVTQMGQEVILRCVPISNHLYFYWYRQILGQKVEFLVSFYNNEISEKSEIFDDQFSVERPDGSNFTLKIRSTKLEDSAMYFCVSSLVGITDTQYFGPGTRLTVL.

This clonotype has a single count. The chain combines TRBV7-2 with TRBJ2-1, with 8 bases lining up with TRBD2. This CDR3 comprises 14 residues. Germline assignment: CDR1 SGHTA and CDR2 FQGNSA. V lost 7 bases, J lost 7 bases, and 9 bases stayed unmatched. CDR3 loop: CASNQAGAFNEQFF. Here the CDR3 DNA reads TGTGCCAGCAACCAAGCGGGAGCATTTAATGAGCAGTTCTTC.

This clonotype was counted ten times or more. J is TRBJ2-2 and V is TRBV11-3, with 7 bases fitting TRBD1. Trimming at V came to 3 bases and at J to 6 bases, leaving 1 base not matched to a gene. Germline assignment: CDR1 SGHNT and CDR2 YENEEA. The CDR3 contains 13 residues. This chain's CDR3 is CASSLQGAGELFF. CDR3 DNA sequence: TGTGCCAGCAGCTTGCAGGGGGCCGGGGAGCTGTTTTTT.